The 17 T cell receptor beta chains listed next were all sequenced from one sample in a study of metastatic and nonmetastatic thyroid tumors. All patients were untreated before thyroid surgery. TCRdb reprocessed the PCR reads using MiXCR. The data contain 75,000 to 95,000 clones, more than 9.5% of them singletons. The sequenced sample consisted of blood. The receptors come from a female donor with papillary thyroid cancer or a benign thyroid nodule (not recorded which). Some clones in this sample may be carry-over from other donors' samples.

This clone has a count of ten or more. The rearrangement uses TRBV19 and TRBJ1-2, with TRBD1 matching 7 bases. The CDR3 spans 12 residues. Losses at the gene ends were 6 bases for V and 8 bases for J; bases not matched to a gene: 6. The germline CDR1 and CDR2 sequences are LNHDA and SQIVND (reference sequence). CDR3 sequence: CASSQTGSGYTF. CDR3 coding DNA: TGTGCCAGTAGCCAGACAGGGAGCGGCTACACCTTC.

This clone was detected a few times. The junction departs from germline at one end; a sequencing error may be responsible. The chain uses TRBV6-1 and TRBJ2-6; possible D gene TRBD2, 5 bases. This CDR3 is 11 amino acids long. Germline V gene sequence: CDR1 MNHNS, CDR2 SASEGT. CDR3 sequence: CASSQAEALGF. CDR3 DNA: TGTGCCAGCAGCCAAGCGGAGGCTCTGGGATTC.

In its sample, this clone was seen a few times. A much larger clone differs from this one at a single base, so this may be a read error. CDR3 nucleotides: TGTGCCAGCCATATATTAGGGACGGGGCTAAATGAGCAGTTCTTC. This encodes CASHILGTGLNEQFF. The V call is TRBV6-2 or TRBV6-3, the J call TRBJ2-1; D may correspond to TRBD1 or TRBD2 (5 bases each). This CDR3 contains 15 residues. V was pared by 8 bases and J by 7 bases, with 21 bases between. Germline CDR1 MNHEY, CDR2 SVGEGT.

This rearrangement joins TRBV19 to TRBJ1-2, with a weak D call TRBD1 (6 bases). This CDR3 spans 13 amino acids. The V end was cut by 6 bases, the J end by 8 bases, with 16 bases between. Germline values: CDR1 LNHDA, CDR2 SQIVND (reference sequence). CDR3 sequence: CASRRGQTAGYTF. As DNA, the CDR3 is TGTGCCAGTAGACGGGGGCAGACCGCAGGCTACACCTTC.

This clone has only one observation. Since a much larger clone is just one base distant, this may be a read error. The J gene is TRBJ1-4, the V gene TRBV5-4; D unclear. CDR1 is SGHNT, CDR2 YYREEE, per germline (reference sequence). There are 11 residues in the CDR3. V lost 4 bases and J lost 7, with 5 bases in between. The CDR3 region has the DNA TGTGCCAGCAGCCTGGTTGAAAAACTGTTTTTT. Protein sequence: CASSLVEKLFF.

At least ten counts were recorded for this clone. The genes are TRBV14 and TRBJ2-7, with a weak D call TRBD2 (6 bases). Trimming took off 4 bases at V and 6 bases at J, with 13 bases between the two ends. Germline values: CDR1 SGHDN, CDR2 FVKESK. This CDR3 is built from 13 residues. In DNA form, the CDR3 reads TGTGCCAGCAGCCCTAGACTGACTAGCGAGCAGTACTTC. Its translation: CASSPRLTSEQYF.

This clone occurred many times. CDR3 region: CSASTATYEQYF. The CDR3 bases are TGCAGTGCTTCGACGGCAACCTACGAGCAGTACTTC. This chain joins TRBV20-1 and TRBJ2-7; the D is unclear. The CDR3 covers 12 residues. Deletions cut 5 bases from V and 2 bases from J, with 10 bases between. Germline CDR1 and CDR2: DFQATT and SNEGSKA (reference sequence).

This clone was seen many times. This chain links TRBV28 with TRBJ2-7; no definite D call. Trimming removed 1 base at V and 6 bases at J, with 7 bases between. CDR1 and CDR2 (germline): MDHEN, SYDVKM. The CDR3 has 12 residues. The CDR3: CASSLSRAEQYF. CDR3 in DNA: TGTGCCAGCAGTTTATCCCGGGCCGAGCAGTACTTC.

This clone was seen at least ten times. At the DNA level, this CDR3 is encoded by other sequences in the same sample as well. The J gene is TRBJ2-1, the V gene TRBV20-1; TRBD2 matches 9 bases. J gave up 9 bases and V 3 bases, and 3 bases lay outside the gene matches. This CDR3 is built from 12 residues. CDR1 is DFQATT and CDR2 is SNEGSKA in the germline V gene (reference sequence). CDR3 sequence reads: CSASRTSAEQFF. The DNA of the CDR3 is TGCAGTGCTAGCCGGACTAGCGCTGAGCAGTTCTTC.

As for this clone: The junction and the germline gene differ at one end; a read error may be behind it. This chain uses TRBV19 with TRBJ2-3, with D uncertain. The CDR3 runs 12 residues. The germline V gene encodes CDR1 LNHDA and CDR2 SQIVND (reference sequence). In DNA, the CDR3 is TGTTCCAGTAGCACTAAAACAGATACGCAGTATTTT. Protein product: CSSSTKTDTQYF.

This clone appeared many times. The J gene is TRBJ2-7, the V gene TRBV6-2 or TRBV6-3; 10 positions match TRBD2. This CDR3 comprises 14 residues. The germline gives CDR1 MNHEY, CDR2 SVGEGT. With 8 bases clipped from V and 6 bases from J, the junction kept 10 bases outside the gene matches. This CDR3 is CASRLAGPSGEQYF. The CDR3 bases are TGTGCCAGCCGACTAGCGGGCCCAAGTGGCGAGCAGTACTTC.

Many counts were recorded for this clone. The genes are TRBV27 and TRBJ2-7, with a weak D call TRBD1 (5 bases). The germline V gene has CDR1 MNHEY and CDR2 SMNVEV (reference sequence). Trimming removed 0 bases from V and 3 bases from J, with 12 bases in between. CDR3 length equals 15 residues. Here the CDR3 reads CASSLSHVRDYEQYF. The CDR3 nucleotides read TGTGCCAGCAGTTTATCTCACGTCAGGGACTACGAGCAGTACTTC.

This clone has a count of ten or more. The V call is TRBV7-2, the J call TRBJ1-3; no firm D call. From germline, CDR1 is SGHTA and CDR2 FQGNSA. The CDR3 contains 14 residues. V was trimmed by 3 bases and J by 0 bases, leaving 6 bases between them. The CDR3 DNA reads as TGTGCCAGCAGCTTTGGGGACTCTGGAAACACCATATATTTT. Its protein is CASSFGDSGNTIYF. Variable domain in full (rest from reference TRBV7-2 and TRBJ1-3): GAGVSQSPSNKVTEKGKDVELRCDPISGHTALYWYRQSLGQGLEFLIYFQGNSAPDKSGLPSDRFSAERTGGSVSTLTIQRTQQEDSAVYLCASSFGDSGNTIYFGEGSWLTVV.

With regard to this clone: This may arise from a read error, as a much more abundant clone is one base away. The rearrangement joins TRBV3-1 to TRBJ2-1; D gene uncertain. This CDR3 is built from 15 residues. The germline V gene has CDR1 LGHDT and CDR2 YNNKEL (reference sequence). CDR3 region: CASNQEQYSYNEQFF. The CDR3 bases are TGTGCCAGCAACCAAGAACAGTACTCCTACAATGAGCAGTTCTTC.

A remark on this clone: Given a much more abundant clone one base away, this may be a read error. Additional DNA sequences in this sample encode the identical CDR3. The chain uses TRBV7-2 and TRBJ2-1; either TRBD1 or TRBD2 may supply D (5 bases each). Germline V gene lookup returns CDR1 SGHTA and CDR2 FQGNSA. V was pared by 3 bases and J by 16 bases, with 22 bases between. The CDR3 is 14 amino acids. CDR3 protein: CASSLTSSFPQGFF. The CDR3 DNA is TGTGCCAGCAGCTTGACCTCTAGCTTTCCCCAGGGTTTCTTC. Combining the CDR3 with reference TRBV7-2 and TRBJ2-1 gives the whole variable domain GAGVSQSPSNKVTEKGKDVELRCDPISGHTALYWYRQSLGQGLEFLIYFQGNSAPDKSGLPSDRFSAERTGGSVSTLTIQRTQQEDSAVYLCASSLTSSFPQGFFGPGTRLTVL.

CDR3 loop: CASRGGRGPTYEQYF. The DNA of the CDR3 is TGTGCCAGCAGGGGAGGTAGGGGACCTACCTACGAGCAGTACTTC. The chain employs TRBV12-3 or TRBV12-4 and TRBJ2-7; D perhaps matches TRBD2 (6 bases). V shed 6 bases and J shed 2 bases, with 17 bases lying between them. This CDR3 spans 15 amino acids.

This chain uses TRBV5-1 with TRBJ1-2, with D unclear. The CDR3 is made up of 16 amino acids. Germline V gives CDR1 SGHRS, CDR2 YFSETQ. The V end was cut by 1 base, the J end by 7 bases, with 20 bases between. CDR3: CASSLKGTPIPRGYTF. The CDR3, as DNA: TGCGCCAGCAGCTTGAAGGGAACTCCTATACCCCGTGGCTACACCTTC.